One and the same sample provided the 23 T cell receptor beta chains below, sequenced in a study of cytomegalovirus exposure and HLA in healthy donors. The PCR ran on 60 Vbeta and 13 Jbeta primers. Profiled with immunoSEQ multiplex PCR; TCRdb holds only in-frame clones, not every one. The sample includes a few hundred thousand clones, 70% to 90% of them seen just once. Sequenced: PBMCs. The receptors come from a man aged 30-40 years in good health and CMV-seronegative.

J is TRBJ1-3 and V is TRBV27; a weak D match, TRBD1 (5 bases). V was cut by 4 bases and J by 4 bases, with 8 bases left in between. The CDR3 runs 13 residues. Germline V gene sequence: CDR1 MNHEY, CDR2 SMNVEV (reference sequence). The CDR3 loop is CASSSGPGNTIYF. The CDR3 bases are TGTGCCAGCAGTTCAGGGCCGGGAAACACCATATATTTT.

This rearrangement joins TRBV27 to TRBJ2-3, with TRBD2 matching 7 bases. Looked up from germline, CDR1 is MNHEY and CDR2 is SMNVEV (reference sequence). Unmatched junction bases numbered 4, after V lost 2 bases and J lost 2 bases. This CDR3 is 15 amino acids long. The CDR3 sequence is CASSLIAGFTDTQYF. CDR3 nucleotide sequence: TGTGCCAGCAGTTTAATAGCGGGCTTCACAGATACGCAGTATTTT.

This clone occurred a few times. This chain joins TRBV6-6 and TRBJ2-7; D might be TRBD2 (5 bases). V lost 8 bases to trimming and J lost 0 bases, with 8 bases between them. CDR3 length equals 12 residues. Germline assignment: CDR1 MNHNY and CDR2 SVGAGI (reference sequence). The CDR3 reads CASGTSSYEQYF. Written as DNA, the CDR3 is TGTGCCAGCGGAACTAGCTCCTACGAGCAGTACTTC.

This chain connects TRBV7-8 to TRBJ2-2; D not resolved. The CDR3 length is 13 residues. Trimming cost V 1 base and J 4 bases, with 4 bases left between them. The germline V gene encodes CDR1 SGHVS and CDR2 FQNEAQ. CDR3 region: CASSLGATGELFF. The CDR3, as DNA: TGTGCCAGCAGCTTAGGCGCCACCGGGGAGCTGTTTTTT.

The CDR3 reads CASSFGGTSYEQYF. The CDR3 DNA reads as TGTGCCAGCAGTTTCGGCGGGACCTCCTACGAGCAGTACTTC. The J gene is TRBJ2-7, the V gene TRBV28, with D possibly TRBD2 on 6 matching bases. V lost 3 bases and J lost 0, with 9 bases in between. The CDR3 runs 14 residues. CDR1 and CDR2 (germline): MDHEN, SYDVKM.

V and J are TRBV2 and TRBJ1-1; D not certain. The germline CDR1 and CDR2 sequences are SNHLY and FYNNEI. V was cut by 6 bases and J by 1 base, with 3 bases left in between. The CDR3 spans 11 residues. The CDR3 DNA is TGTGCCAGCAGCCAGAACACTGAAGCTTTCTTT. Protein: CASSQNTEAFF. Filled out from reference TRBV2 and TRBJ1-1, the complete variable domain reads EPEVTQTPSHQVTQMGQEVILRCVPISNHLYFYWYRQILGQKVEFLVSFYNNEISEKSEIFDDQFSVERPDGSNFTLKIRSTKLEDSAMYFCASSQNTEAFFGQGTRLTVV.

The chain recombines TRBV7-4 with TRBJ2-7, with unresolved D. Trimming took 11 bases from V and 6 from J, leaving 11 bases between them. Germline CDR1 SGHVT, CDR2 SQSDAQ. The CDR3 covers 10 residues. CDR3 amino acids: CAPRSSEQYF. In DNA, the CDR3 is TGTGCCCCCCGTAGCAGCGAGCAGTACTTC.

The V gene is TRBV19, the J gene TRBJ1-4; D possibly corresponds to TRBD1 (6 bases). The CDR3 extends over 16 amino acids. Germline V lookup: CDR1 LNHDA, CDR2 SQIVND (reference sequence). Trimming took off 4 bases at V and 1 base at J, with 13 bases between the two ends. This CDR3 reads CASSNILQGTNEKLFF. CDR3 bases: TGTGCCAGTAGTAATATCTTACAGGGAACTAATGAAAAACTGTTTTTT.

This chain joins TRBV9 and TRBJ2-3; perhaps TRBD1 as D (6 bases). Germline CDR1 is SGDLS and CDR2 is YYNGEE. V shed 0 bases and J shed 3 bases, with 14 bases lying between them. The length of the CDR3 is 16 residues. The CDR3 spells CASSVGQGQGTDTQYF. The CDR3 DNA sequence: TGTGCCAGCAGCGTAGGGCAGGGGCAGGGGACAGATACGCAGTATTTT.

This clone was seen only a few times. The rearrangement links TRBV2 to TRBJ2-3; the D gene is possibly TRBD2 (7 bases). Per the germline V gene, CDR1 is SNHLY and CDR2 is FYNNEI. The V and J ends lost 9 bases and 4 bases respectively, with 11 bases between them. The CDR3 is 12 residues long. CDR3 residues: CARGGRADTQYF. As DNA, the CDR3 is TGTGCCAGGGGGGGGCGGGCAGATACGCAGTATTTT.

This chain joins TRBV13 and TRBJ2-3, with 10 bases matching TRBD1. CDR1 is PRHDT, CDR2 FYEKMQ, per germline (reference sequence). J gave up 2 bases and V 4 bases, and 6 bases lay outside the gene matches. The CDR3 runs to 16 residues. The CDR3 is CASSSRTGGITDTQYF. In DNA form, the CDR3 reads TGTGCCAGCAGCTCTCGGACAGGGGGAATCACAGATACGCAGTATTTT.

This clone was detected only a few times. The V call is TRBV4-2, the J call TRBJ1-1, with a possible D match to TRBD1 (6 bases). Germline CDR1 LGHNA, CDR2 YNFKEQ. The CDR3 loop spans 15 amino acids. Trimming took off 5 bases at V and 3 bases at J, with 16 bases between the two ends. CDR3 protein: CASSNRDGEHTEAFF. CDR3 bases: TGTGCCAGCAGCAACAGGGACGGGGAGCACACTGAAGCTTTCTTT.

This clone was picked up a small number of times. This chain connects TRBV28 to TRBJ1-5; D not resolved. CDR1 and CDR2 (germline): MDHEN, SYDVKM. The CDR3 is made up of 15 amino acids. Trimming left V 5 bases short and J 0 bases short, with 11 bases between. The CDR3 spells CASSATENSNQPQHF. The CDR3 nucleotides read TGTGCCAGCAGTGCCACAGAGAATAGCAATCAGCCCCAGCATTTT.

This clone has only one observation. The chain combines TRBV6-4 with TRBJ2-2, with 8 positions matching TRBD2. Germline-derived CDR1 and CDR2 are MRHNA and SNTAGT. This CDR3 has 16 amino acids. V lost 6 bases and J lost 0; bases outside the gene matches: 6. For the CDR3, the DNA is TGTGCCAGCAGCGGGAGCGGGGGCTCGAACACCGGGGAGCTGTTTTTT. Amino acid sequence: CASSGSGGSNTGELFF.

This rearrangement joins TRBV18 to TRBJ2-7; the match to TRBD1 covers 7 bases. V lost 5 bases to trimming and J lost 1 base; unmatched junction nucleotides: 5. Germline values: CDR1 KGHSH, CDR2 LQKENI. The CDR3 loop spans 14 amino acids. The CDR3 is CASSTNRGSYEQYF. Written as DNA, the CDR3 is TGTGCCAGCTCAACTAACAGGGGATCCTACGAGCAGTACTTC.

The chain links TRBV25-1 to TRBJ1-1; possibly TRBD1 for D (5 bases). V lost 1 base, J lost 5 bases, and 17 bases lay in between. Germline V gene lookup returns CDR1 MGHDK and CDR2 SYGVNS. This CDR3 is 16 amino acids long. This CDR3 is CASSESRGARGTEAFF. CDR3 nucleotide sequence: TGTGCCAGCAGTGAATCTCGCGGGGCCCGAGGGACTGAAGCTTTCTTT.

This sequence joins TRBV28 and TRBJ2-6; perhaps TRBD1 as D (5 bases). CDR1 and CDR2 (germline): MDHEN, SYDVKM. This CDR3 is 17 amino acids long. The V gene lost 7 bases and the J gene lost 0 bases, with 16 bases spanning the gap. The CDR3 loop is CASKGAHGFSGANVLTF. CDR3 DNA: TGTGCCAGCAAAGGGGCGCACGGTTTCTCTGGGGCCAACGTCCTGACTTTC.

The chain employs TRBV20-1 and TRBJ1-2; D perhaps matches TRBD1 (5 bases). The CDR3 has 11 residues. V lost 1 base, J lost 10 bases, and 10 bases lay in between. Per the germline V gene, CDR1 is DFQATT and CDR2 is SNEGSKA (reference sequence). In nucleotides, the CDR3 is TGCAGTGCTAGAGGACAGCAGCCCTACACCTTC. It codes for CSARGQQPYTF.

This clone was seen a few times. The chain recombines TRBV2 with TRBJ1-3; D is possibly TRBD1 (5 bases). The CDR3 contains 16 residues. V lost 5 bases and J 0 bases, leaving 14 bases between the germline ends. Germline V gene sequence: CDR1 SNHLY, CDR2 FYNNEI. The CDR3 protein is CASSWDAGSSGNTIYF. CDR3 nucleotide sequence: TGTGCCAGCAGTTGGGACGCCGGGAGCTCTGGAAACACCATATATTTT.

The rearrangement uses TRBV28 and TRBJ2-7; D might be TRBD2 (6 bases). This CDR3 is built from 12 residues. Deletions cut 2 bases from V and 6 bases from J, with 8 bases between. Germline V gene data show CDR1 as MDHEN and CDR2 as SYDVKM. DNA of the CDR3: TGTGCCAGCAGTTTAACCGGGGGCGAGCAGTACTTC. This encodes CASSLTGGEQYF.

V gene TRBV11-2 combines with J gene TRBJ2-3; TRBD1 agrees at 8 bases. This CDR3 is 14 amino acids long. Germline V gives CDR1 SGHAT, CDR2 FQNNGV. V lost 7 bases, J lost 3 bases, and 6 bases stayed unmatched. The CDR3 coding sequence is TGTGCCAGCACCCCCCGACAGGGGACAGATACGCAGTATTTT. Protein: CASTPRQGTDTQYF.

This chain joins TRBV14 and TRBJ1-1; 8 nucleotides align to TRBD1. The CDR3 totals 14 residues. Trimming cost V 4 bases and J 4 bases; bases outside gene matches: 5. CDR1 is SGHDN, CDR2 FVKESK, per germline. CDR3 DNA sequence: TGTGCCAGCAGCCGACTAGACAGGGGCACTGAAGCTTTCTTT. Translated, it gives CASSRLDRGTEAFF.

The genes are TRBV2 and TRBJ2-2, with a tentative D call TRBD2 (5 bases). The V and J ends lost 2 bases and 8 bases respectively, with 12 bases between them. CDR3 length: 14 residues. Looked up from germline, CDR1 is SNHLY and CDR2 is FYNNEI. CDR3 amino acids: CASSERDTIGELFF. The CDR3 DNA follows: TGTGCCAGCAGTGAACGGGATACCATTGGGGAGCTGTTTTTT.